The 3 T cell receptor beta chains listed next were all sequenced from one sample in a study of cytomegalovirus exposure and HLA in healthy donors. Researchers ran the PCR with 60 Vbeta and 13 Jbeta primers. Produced via immunoSEQ multiplex PCR; TCRdb's table is partial and in-frame only. The repertoire holds 70,000 to 85,000 clones, with over 60% as singletons. The sample consisted of PBMCs. Receptors originate from a male donor in good health and CMV-seropositive.

This rearrangement joins TRBV28 to TRBJ1-2, with 7 bases identical to TRBD1. In germline, CDR1 is MDHEN, CDR2 SYDVKM. The CDR3 loop spans 15 amino acids. With V trimmed by 2 bases and J by 4 bases, 7 bases remained unmatched. The CDR3 loop is CASSLGGGGLYGYTF. The CDR3 nucleotides are TGTGCCAGCAGTTTAGGAGGGGGCGGTCTCTATGGCTACACCTTC.

The chain links TRBV29-1 to TRBJ1-2; a possible D gene is TRBD1 (5 bases). The V and J ends lost 4 bases and 3 bases respectively, with 12 bases between them. The germline CDR1 and CDR2 sequences are SQVTM and ANQGSEA. The CDR3 has 13 amino acids. CDR3 sequence reads: CSVAGRTHYGYTF. In nucleotides, the CDR3 is TGCAGCGTTGCTGGTCGGACACACTATGGCTACACCTTC. Full variable domain (outside the CDR3, taken from reference TRBV29-1 and TRBJ1-2): SAVISQKPSRDICQRGTSLTIQCQVDSQVTMMFWYRQQPGQSLTLIATANQGSEATYESGFVIDKFPISRPNLTFSTLTVSNMSPEDSSIYLCSVAGRTHYGYTFGSGTRLTVV.

V gene TRBV27 combines with J gene TRBJ1-2; D remains ambiguous. This CDR3 spans 13 amino acids. Germline V gene lookup returns CDR1 MNHEY and CDR2 SMNVEV (reference sequence). Trimming stripped 5 bases from V and 0 bases from J, with 7 bases between. DNA for the CDR3: TGTGCCAGCAGTCGAACAGCTAACTATGGCTACACCTTC. Translated, it gives CASSRTANYGYTF.